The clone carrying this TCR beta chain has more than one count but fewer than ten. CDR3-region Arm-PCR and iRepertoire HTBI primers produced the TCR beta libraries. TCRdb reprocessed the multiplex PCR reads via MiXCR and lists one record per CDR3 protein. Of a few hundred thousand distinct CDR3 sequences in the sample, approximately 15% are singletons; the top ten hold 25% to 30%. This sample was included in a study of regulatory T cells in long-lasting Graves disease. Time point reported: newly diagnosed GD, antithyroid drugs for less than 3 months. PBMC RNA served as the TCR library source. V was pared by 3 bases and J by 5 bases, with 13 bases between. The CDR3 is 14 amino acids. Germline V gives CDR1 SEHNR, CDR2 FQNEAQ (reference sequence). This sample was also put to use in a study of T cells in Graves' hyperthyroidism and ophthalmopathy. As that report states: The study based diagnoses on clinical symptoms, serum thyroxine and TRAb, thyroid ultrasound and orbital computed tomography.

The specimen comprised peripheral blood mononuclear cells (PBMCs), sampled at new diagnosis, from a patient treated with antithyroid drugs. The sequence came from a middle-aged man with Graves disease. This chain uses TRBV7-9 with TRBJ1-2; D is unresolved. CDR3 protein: CASSFTGGAYGYTF. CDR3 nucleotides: TGTGCCAGCAGCTTCACTGGCGGCGCGTATGGCTACACCTTC.